This T cell receptor beta chain was identified during a study of blood T cell repertoires in COVID-19. CDR1 and CDR2 (germline): LGHDT, YNNKEL (reference sequence). CDR3 length: 14 amino acids. Remarks on this clone: The junction does not match germline at one end; this may be a read error.

This table comes from immunoSEQ multiplex PCR, and its TCRdb copy is limited to in-frame clones, with some not included. The table has roughly 160,000 clones, almost 85% seen once. The chain joins TRBV3-1 (or the pseudogene TRBV3-2) to TRBJ2-7; 7 bases match TRBD1. The specimen was peripheral blood. The source is a man younger than 35 with active or convalescent COVID-19. The CDR3 DNA reads as TGTGCCAGCAGCCCCCGGGACAGTCCCTACGAGCGGTACTTC. This gives the protein CASSPRDSPYERYF.